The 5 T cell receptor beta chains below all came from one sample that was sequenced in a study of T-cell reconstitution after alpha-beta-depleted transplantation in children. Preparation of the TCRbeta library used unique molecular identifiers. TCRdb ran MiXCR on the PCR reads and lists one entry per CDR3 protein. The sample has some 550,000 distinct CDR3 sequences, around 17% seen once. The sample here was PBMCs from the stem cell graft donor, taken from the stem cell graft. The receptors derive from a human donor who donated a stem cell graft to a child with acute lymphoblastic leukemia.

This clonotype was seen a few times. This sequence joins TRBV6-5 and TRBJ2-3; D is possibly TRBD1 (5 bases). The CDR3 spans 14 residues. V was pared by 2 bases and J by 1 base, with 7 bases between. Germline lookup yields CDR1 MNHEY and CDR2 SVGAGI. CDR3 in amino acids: CASSYQGRTDTQYF. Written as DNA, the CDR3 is TGTGCCAGCAGTTACCAGGGTCGCACAGATACGCAGTATTTT.

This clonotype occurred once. The CDR3 DNA reads as TGTGCCTGGAGTGTAATAACTGGGGAGCTGTTTTTT. It encodes CAWSVITGELFF. The chain has TRBV30 and TRBJ2-2; D remains unclear. The CDR3 contains 12 residues. Trimming pared 0 bases from V and 8 bases from J, leaving 7 bases between. Germline CDR1 GTSNPN, CDR2 SVGIG (reference sequence).

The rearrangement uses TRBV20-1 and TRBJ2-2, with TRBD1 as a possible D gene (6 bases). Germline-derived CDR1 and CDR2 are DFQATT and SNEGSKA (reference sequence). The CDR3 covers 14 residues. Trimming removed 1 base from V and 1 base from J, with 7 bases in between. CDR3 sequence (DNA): TGCAGTGCTAGAGCGGGACAGAACACCGGGGAGCTGTTTTTT. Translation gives CSARAGQNTGELFF.

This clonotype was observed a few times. CDR3: CSASGRETQYF. The CDR3 coding sequence is TGCAGTGCATCAGGGAGAGAGACCCAGTACTTC. This chain connects TRBV20-1 to TRBJ2-5, with D perhaps matching TRBD1 or TRBD2 (5 bases each). CDR1 and CDR2 from the germline V gene are DFQATT and SNEGSKA (reference sequence). This CDR3 region has 11 residues. Trimming stripped 6 bases from V and 4 bases from J, with 9 bases between.

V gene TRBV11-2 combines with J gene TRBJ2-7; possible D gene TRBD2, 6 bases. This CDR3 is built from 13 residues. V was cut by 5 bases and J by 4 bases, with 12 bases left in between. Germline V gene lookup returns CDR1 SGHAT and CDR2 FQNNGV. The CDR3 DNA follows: TGTGCCAGCAGCCAACAGACTAGGTACGAGCAGTACTTC. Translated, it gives CASSQQTRYEQYF.